This record looks at one T cell receptor (beta chain) sequence and its context. Its antigen is still unknown. Base-call qualities are not available, and no considerably larger clone is one nucleotide away. The record originates from a study of Ad26.COV2.S vaccination and SARS-CoV-2 variants (dated by TCRdb to the early 2020s). Broadly, across the study: Donors in the vaccine arm were drawn from COV1001, a phase I-IIa trial of Ad26.COV2.S in healthy adults that was multicentre, randomized, double-blind and placebo-controlled. Dosing of Ad26.COV2.S was intramuscular, at either 5x10^10 or 1x10^11 viral particles, delivered as one shot or as two shots spaced 56 days apart. TCRbeta repertoire sequencing was used to assess the specificity and breadth of SARS-CoV-2-reactive T cell receptors after Ad26.COV2.S vaccination. A total of 32 samples were included in the TCR-sequenced set, comprising 19 Ad26.COV2.S vaccine recipients, 5 placebo recipients and 8 SARS-CoV-2 convalescent individuals. Participants in the trial were split at random into five groups of five each, receiving low-dose or high-dose Ad26.COV2.S once or twice, or else placebo on both occasions. Investigators did not know the trial group allocation while performing experiments and assessing outcomes. The study at large found these results: The authors noted that total T cell responses may have been underestimated by the TCR breadth and depth analyses. Compared with placebo recipients, Ad26.COV2.S recipients showed higher spike-specific TCR breadth (P = 0.0014). Vaccine and placebo recipients had comparable non-spike TCR breadth, which fits with the vaccine containing only spike. Comparing responses between vaccine doses or regimens was not something the study was powered to do. Substantial breadth of spike-specific CD8+ and CD4+ T cell responses was reported after vaccination.

According to the study, the label for this sample's treatment or condition signals: some 20 received Ad26.COV2.S at low or high dose, single or two shots; about five received placebo; per-sample allocation not given. For vaccine and placebo recipients, the sequenced repertoires came from samples collected on day 63 after the first injection. In Cohort 1b, around 25 adults aged 18-55 years were enrolled at a single site in Boston, USA, between 29 July and 7 August 2020. Ad26.COV2.S consisted of a replication-incompetent adenovirus type 26 vector by which a prefusion-stabilized SARS-CoV-2 spike protein from the original Wuhan strain was expressed. For CDR1 and CDR2, the germline V gene lists MNHEY and SVGAGI. Deletion took 3 bases off V and 4 bases off J, with a span of 13 bases between the germline ends. The CDR3 goes from the cysteine to the phenylalanine over 15 residues. The kept DNA is CDR3 alone, 45 bases in frame from the first base.

TCRbeta CDR3 regions were sequenced with the immunoSEQ Assay. After extraction, genomic DNA underwent amplification by bias-controlled multiplex PCR, followed by high-throughput sequencing. Per the source publication's procedure: To quantify the absolute abundance of every unique TCRbeta CDR3 region, sequences were collapsed and filtered. T cell fraction was estimated by normalizing TCRbeta template counts to usable DNA, with usable DNA measured through amplification of reference genes found in all nucleated cells. Repertoire TCRs were annotated as SARS-CoV-2-specific by exact matching of V gene, CDR3 amino acid sequence and J gene to a known reactive TCR set. The reference SARS-CoV-2 TCR set came from MIRA and was filtered for enrichment in COVID-19-positive ImmuneCODE repertoires, removing public or cross-reactive TCRs. Drawing on the MIRA antigens, annotated TCRs were analysed further at the level of specific ORF or position within ORF. Breadth was defined as the number of annotated unique rearrangements divided by the total number of unique productive rearrangements, and depth was defined as the summed frequency of the annotated unique rearrangements. Group comparisons of TCR breadth used two-sided Wilcoxon rank-sum tests. TCRdb re-hosts the immuneACCESS table, in-frame sequences only. Its copies lack some clones; in the studies checked, an unresolved V gene accounts for under half of them, and the cause for the rest is not known. V and J calls and clone size come straight from that table; D and trimming were deduced from the DNA. The sample table records fewer than 400,000 clones; around 90% of these occur just once. About 5.4% of the sample is held by the ten biggest clonotypes.

Here the sequenced sample was peripheral blood, taken in a trial of Ad26.COV2.S vaccine versus placebo. The chain uses TRBV6-5 and TRBJ1-3; 5 matching bases give a weak D call of TRBD1. This clonotype was sampled from a person between 18 and 60 years old who received the Ad26.COV2.S COVID-19 vaccine or a placebo. The nucleotide sequence is given as TGTGCCAGCAGTTATAAACAGGTCCCCGGAAACACCATATATTTT. Translation gives CASSYKQVPGNTIYF.